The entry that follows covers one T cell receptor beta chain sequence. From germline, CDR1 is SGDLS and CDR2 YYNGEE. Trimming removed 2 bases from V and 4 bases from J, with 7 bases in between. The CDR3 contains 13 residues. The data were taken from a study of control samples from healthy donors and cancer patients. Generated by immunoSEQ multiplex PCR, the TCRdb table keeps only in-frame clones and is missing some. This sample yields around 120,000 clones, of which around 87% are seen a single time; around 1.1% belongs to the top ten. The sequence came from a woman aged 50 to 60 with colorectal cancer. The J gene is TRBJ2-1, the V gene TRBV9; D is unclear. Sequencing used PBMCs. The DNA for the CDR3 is TGTGCCAGCAGCGTTTCCGGGTACAATGAGCAGTTCTTC. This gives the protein CASSVSGYNEQFF.